This TCR beta chain stems from a study of blood T cells in healthy people across ages. Notes on the study in general: Estimated diversity that came from one million T cells was considered an underestimate. A roughly linear age-dependent decrease characterized TCR beta diversity per million T cells.

Every donor contributed around 10 milliliters of peripheral blood by blood draw. CDR3 length: 16 residues. Per germline, CDR1 LGHDT and CDR2 YNNKEL (reference sequence). The V gene lost 3 bases and the J gene lost 11 bases, with 23 bases spanning the gap. PCR was performed a second time for roughly 7 to 12 cycles using a sample-barcoded 5' primer and a J-beta primer mix. TCRdb reprocessed the 5' RACE reads via MiXCR and lists one record per CDR3 protein. The sample includes roughly 570,000 distinct CDR3 sequences, roughly 29% seen only once; the top ten take about a fifth. A note on this clonotype: What it binds is unknown.

The source material was blood. This chain uses TRBV3-1 with TRBJ1-5, with D uncertain. The origin of this receptor is a woman between 70 and 85 years old in good health. DNA of the CDR3: TGTGCCAGCAGCCACTCGGGTGGGCAGAGGGATGGGGCCCAGCATTTT. It translates to CASSHSGGQRDGAQHF.